This entry lists 30 T cell receptor beta chains sequenced from one sample in a study of T cell repertoires in cytomegalovirus infection. MiXCR was run by TCRdb on the reads, yielding one entry per CDR3 protein. Among approximately 320,000 distinct CDR3 sequences listed, more than 8% were seen once. Material for sequencing was PBMCs. Every receptor here comes from a human donor in good health (CMV status not recorded). Some clones in this sample may be carry-over from other donors' samples.

In this sample, this clonotype turned up a few times. The chain employs TRBV6-2 or TRBV6-3 and TRBJ2-1; D may be TRBD2 (6 bases). CDR3 length: 13 amino acids. The V and J ends lost 8 bases and 8 bases respectively, with 16 bases between them. CDR1 MNHEY and CDR2 SVGEGT come from the germline V gene. The CDR3 protein is CASGRWRDHEQFF. The CDR3, as DNA: TGTGCCAGCGGTAGATGGAGGGACCATGAGCAGTTCTTC.

The V call is TRBV27, the J call TRBJ2-5; unclear D gene. Germline assignment: CDR1 MNHEY and CDR2 SMNVEV (reference sequence). Trimming shortened V by 0 bases and J by 5 bases, and 7 bases separated the two germline ends. This CDR3 region has 13 residues. The CDR3 is CASSLSFGETQYF. The CDR3 DNA reads TGTGCCAGCAGTTTATCTTTCGGGGAGACCCAGTACTTC.

This clonotype was seen a handful of times. The chain employs TRBV7-6 and TRBJ2-1; 9 bases are a match to TRBD1. V shed 3 bases and J 0 bases; nucleotides not matched to a gene: 3. Looked up from germline, CDR1 is SGHVS and CDR2 is FNYEAQ. The CDR3 runs 16 residues. CDR3 nucleotides: TGTGCCAGCAGCTTGCGGACAGGGGACTCCTACAATGAGCAGTTCTTC. Its translation: CASSLRTGDSYNEQFF.

This clonotype was picked up many times. V and J are TRBV6-1 and TRBJ2-7; the match to TRBD1 covers 9 bases. The germline V gene encodes CDR1 MNHNS and CDR2 SASEGT. V lost 6 bases and J lost 0; bases outside the gene matches: 9. The CDR3 contains 16 residues. This CDR3 is CASRDFGTGSSYEQYF. The CDR3 DNA reads TGTGCCAGCAGGGATTTCGGGACAGGGTCCTCCTACGAGCAGTACTTC.

This clonotype has just a few counts. V is TRBV12-3 or TRBV12-4 and J is TRBJ2-1; 7 nucleotides agree with TRBD1. V shed 6 bases, J shed 8 bases, and the junction held 7 bases outside the gene matches. The CDR3 has 13 amino acids. In nucleotides, the CDR3 is TGTGCCAGCAGCTGGGGACAGACTTATGAGCAGTTCTTC. It translates to CASSWGQTYEQFF.

V gene TRBV7-2 combines with J gene TRBJ1-5; 8 bases match TRBD1. The trim removed 6 bases at V and 7 bases at J, leaving 8 bases unmatched. This CDR3 is 14 amino acids long. From germline, CDR1 is SGHTA and CDR2 FQGNSA. The CDR3 coding sequence is TGTGCCAGCAGTCCGGACAGGGTTGGACAGCCCCAGCATTTT. Protein product: CASSPDRVGQPQHF.

This clonotype has more than one count but fewer than ten. This chain links TRBV7-9 with TRBJ2-7; D perhaps matches TRBD2 (8 bases). Germline V lookup: CDR1 SEHNR, CDR2 FQNEAQ (reference sequence). Trimming removed 3 bases from V and 3 bases from J, with 36 bases in between. This CDR3 spans 22 amino acids. CDR3 in DNA: TGTGCCAGCAGCTTCATATCGAATATCCTGAGAGGGGGCGGGACTAGAATCTACGAGCAGTACTTC. It specifies CASSFISNILRGGGTRIYEQYF.

The V gene is TRBV18, the J gene TRBJ2-3; unclear D gene. The V gene's germline CDR1 is KGHSH and CDR2 LQKENI. This CDR3 is built from 14 residues. Trimming cost V 0 bases and J 2 bases, with 6 bases left between them. CDR3 amino acids: CASSPPAYTDTQYF. In nucleotides, the CDR3 is TGTGCCAGCTCACCACCCGCTTACACAGATACGCAGTATTTT.

This clonotype occurred a few times. The chain uses TRBV28 and TRBJ1-4, with TRBD1 matching over 7 bases. There are 16 residues in the CDR3. CDR1 is MDHEN, CDR2 SYDVKM, per germline. V gave up 2 bases and J gave up 1 base; unmatched junction bases: 4. The CDR3 DNA sequence: TGTGCCAGCAGTTTAGAGGGGGCAGGAACTAATGAAAAACTGTTTTTT. Translation: CASSLEGAGTNEKLFF.

The chain couples TRBV7-2 to TRBJ1-2; no clear D gene. Germline CDR1 is SGHTA and CDR2 is FQGNSA. V was pared by 4 bases and J by 4 bases, with 4 bases between. CDR3 length: 11 amino acids. The CDR3, as DNA: TGTGCCAGCAGCTCCTTCTATGGCTACACCTTC. This gives the protein CASSSFYGYTF.

This clonotype was counted ten times or more. This rearrangement joins TRBV12-3 or TRBV12-4 to TRBJ2-7; D unresolved. The CDR3 contains 11 residues. Trimming removed 3 bases at V and 5 bases at J, with 5 bases between. This CDR3 is CASSFSHEQYF. The CDR3 nucleotides are TGTGCCAGCAGTTTTAGTCACGAGCAGTACTTC.

The CDR3 DNA is TGTGCCAGCAGCTTCGTTGCGGCTTCCCAAGAGACCCAGTACTTC. Translation: CASSFVAASQETQYF. The chain joins TRBV7-2 to TRBJ2-5; D call uncertain. V gave up 3 bases and J gave up 1 base, with 12 bases separating them. The germline gives CDR1 SGHTA, CDR2 FQGNSA. The CDR3 sequence is 15 residues long.

This clonotype appeared a few times. The chain carries TRBV20-1 and TRBJ1-6; D unresolved. The length of the CDR3 is 17 residues. V lost 5 bases and J lost 10, with 27 bases in between. The V gene's germline CDR1 is DFQATT and CDR2 SNEGSKA (reference sequence). The chain's CDR3 is CSAGRGIRGVLGSPLHF. In DNA, the CDR3 is TGCAGTGCTGGTCGAGGGATCCGCGGGGTCCTGGGATCACCCCTCCACTTT.

The V and J genes are TRBV28 and TRBJ2-7; the match to TRBD1 covers 7 bases. Germline CDR1 reads MDHEN; CDR2 reads SYDVKM. The V segment lost 6 bases and the J segment 7 bases; nucleotides outside the gene matches: 9. There are 13 residues in the CDR3. The CDR3 DNA follows: TGTGCCAGCAGATCGAGGGGGCAAAGGGAGCAGTACTTC. Translating it yields CASRSRGQREQYF.

This clonotype came up many times. The chain is built from TRBV5-4 and TRBJ2-7, with 10 bases that match TRBD1. The CDR3 is made up of 14 amino acids. J was trimmed by 3 bases and V by 4 bases; bases with no gene match: 4. Germline V CDR1 and CDR2: SGHNT, YYREEE (reference sequence). CDR3: CASSLGQGYYEQYF. In DNA, the CDR3 is TGTGCCAGCAGCCTGGGACAGGGGTACTACGAGCAGTACTTC.

This clonotype was seen a few times. The chain uses TRBV7-4 and TRBJ1-6, with D uncertain. Germline values: CDR1 SGHVT, CDR2 SQSDAQ. CDR3 length equals 15 residues. V lost 2 bases to trimming and J lost 7 bases, with 12 bases between them. CDR3: CASSLNSPRNSPLHF. The CDR3 DNA is TGTGCCAGCAGCTTAAACTCACCGAGAAATTCACCCCTCCACTTT.

The chain links TRBV20-1 to TRBJ2-1, with D unresolved. The CDR3 runs to 14 residues. V shed 6 bases and J shed 5 bases, with 17 bases lying between them. Germline CDR1 and CDR2: DFQATT and SNEGSKA (reference sequence). CDR3 residues: CSATKYSLNNEQFF. The CDR3 DNA reads TGCAGTGCCACAAAATACAGCTTAAACAATGAGCAGTTCTTC.

This clonotype turned up a few times. V is TRBV7-2 and J is TRBJ2-6, with D perhaps assigned TRBD1 or TRBD2 (5 bases each). V was cut by 4 bases and J by 0 bases, with 16 bases left in between. The germline gives CDR1 SGHTA, CDR2 FQGNSA. The CDR3 sequence is 18 residues long. Here the CDR3 DNA reads TGTGCCAGCAGCTCGACCGGGACGGTACTCTCTGGGGCCAACGTCCTGACTTTC. Protein: CASSSTGTVLSGANVLTF.

This clonotype was counted ten times or more. V and J are TRBV7-9 and TRBJ1-1; 9 bases are a match to TRBD1. There are 17 residues in the CDR3. After removal of 4 bases from V and 5 bases from J, the junction contained 14 bases not matched to a gene. The germline V gene has CDR1 SEHNR and CDR2 FQNEAQ (reference sequence). This chain's CDR3 is CASSSPGQGTYLTEAFF. The DNA for the CDR3 is TGTGCCAGCAGCTCTCCGGGACAGGGCACTTATTTGACTGAAGCTTTCTTT.

The chain combines TRBV6-2 or TRBV6-3 with TRBJ2-1; TRBD1 might be the D (5 bases). From germline, CDR1 is MNHEY and CDR2 SVGEGT. The CDR3 runs to 14 residues. V lost 5 bases to trimming and J lost 8 bases, with 16 bases between them. The DNA of the CDR3 is TGTGCCAGCAGTCCCCTGGGGCAGAAGGATGAGCAGTTCTTC. Protein sequence: CASSPLGQKDEQFF.

The genes are TRBV20-1 and TRBJ1-2; no reliable D call. Germline V gene sequence: CDR1 DFQATT, CDR2 SNEGSKA (reference sequence). Trimming pared 6 bases from V and 3 bases from J, leaving 11 bases between. This CDR3 has 12 amino acids. The CDR3 DNA sequence: TGCAGTGCCCCCTTGACCCACTATGGCTACACCTTC. Protein: CSAPLTHYGYTF.

This chain connects TRBV10-3 to TRBJ1-5; the match to TRBD1 covers 7 bases. The CDR3 length is 15 residues. V was clipped by 9 bases and J by 4 bases; unmatched bases: 12. Germline assignment: CDR1 ENHRY and CDR2 SYGVKD. The CDR3 reads CAIRQGVGLNQPQHF. The CDR3 nucleotides read TGTGCCATTAGACAGGGCGTAGGCCTAAATCAGCCCCAGCATTTT.

This clonotype was seen many times. The J gene is TRBJ2-1, the V gene TRBV7-2; 8 bases map to TRBD2. V dropped 4 bases and J dropped 7; count of bases not matched to a gene: 6. The CDR3 runs to 14 residues. CDR1 is SGHTA, CDR2 FQGNSA, per germline. CDR3 DNA sequence: TGTGCCAGCAGCTCCCAAGCGGGGGTAAATGAGCAGTTCTTC. It codes for CASSSQAGVNEQFF.

The rearrangement uses TRBV12-3 or TRBV12-4 and TRBJ1-4, with TRBD1 identical over 7 bases. The CDR3 has 15 residues. The J segment lost 3 bases and the V segment lost 7 bases, leaving 8 bases of the junction unmatched. The CDR3 region has the DNA TGTGCCAGCACCTCCCAGGGGGGGCCTAATGAAAAACTGTTTTTT. This gives the protein CASTSQGGPNEKLFF.

There are many counts of this clonotype. The chain is built from TRBV7-2 and TRBJ2-1; 8 bases fit TRBD2. Trimming cost V 5 bases and J 0 bases; bases outside gene matches: 9. CDR3 length: 17 residues. Germline CDR1 and CDR2: SGHTA and FQGNSA. The CDR3 region is CASSATTSGSSYNEQFF. The CDR3 DNA reads as TGTGCCAGCAGCGCCACCACTAGCGGAAGCTCCTACAATGAGCAGTTCTTC.

This clonotype was seen a few times. V gene TRBV28 combines with J gene TRBJ2-7, with D uncertain. The CDR3 has 14 residues. V lost 10 bases to trimming and J lost 1 base, with 17 bases between them. Germline-derived CDR1 and CDR2 are MDHEN and SYDVKM. DNA of the CDR3: TGTGCCACCCTGAAAGACTGGCATTCCTACGAGCAGTACTTC. It specifies CATLKDWHSYEQYF.

This clonotype was observed at least ten times. V gene TRBV5-6 combines with J gene TRBJ2-3; D is unresolved. Trimming left V 3 bases short and J 9 bases short, with 14 bases between. The CDR3 is 13 residues long. CDR1 and CDR2 (germline): SGHDT, YYEEEE. CDR3 protein: CASSYLGAGTQYF. The CDR3 coding sequence is TGTGCCAGCAGCTATCTAGGTGCTGGGACGCAGTATTTT. Drawing the rest from reference TRBV5-6 and TRBJ2-3, the complete variable domain is DAGVTQSPTHLIKTRGQQVTLRCSPKSGHDTVSWYQQALGQGPQFIFQYYEEEERQRGNFPDRFSGHQFPNYSSELNVNALLLGDSALYLCASSYLGAGTQYFGPGTRLTVL.

In this sample, this clonotype turned up many times. This chain joins TRBV12-3 or TRBV12-4 and TRBJ1-2, with D possibly matching TRBD1 (6 bases). V was cut by 7 bases and J by 4 bases, with 13 bases left in between. The CDR3 extends over 13 amino acids. CDR3 in amino acids: CASTRDKSYGYTF. Written as DNA, the CDR3 is TGTGCCAGCACCCGGGACAAGTCCTATGGCTACACCTTC.

This clonotype was seen many times. The V and J genes are TRBV28 and TRBJ2-1, with 16 bases fitting TRBD2. V shed 0 bases, J shed 9 bases, and the junction held 11 bases outside the gene matches. The CDR3 is 19 amino acids. Germline CDR1 reads MDHEN; CDR2 reads SYDVKM. CDR3: CASSLWATGTSGREGEQFF. DNA of the CDR3: TGTGCCAGCAGTTTATGGGCAACCGGGACTAGCGGGAGGGAAGGTGAGCAGTTCTTC.

This clonotype appeared a few times. The V gene is TRBV11-1, the J gene TRBJ2-5; 7 nucleotides agree with TRBD1. The V segment lost 4 bases and the J segment 7 bases; nucleotides outside the gene matches: 12. This CDR3 comprises 15 residues. The V gene's germline CDR1 is SGHAT and CDR2 FQDESV (reference sequence). The CDR3 bases are TGTGCCAGCAGCTCCTCCCCCGACAGGGTAGGGACCCAGTACTTC. Translating it yields CASSSSPDRVGTQYF. The full variable domain, with the rest looked up from reference TRBV11-1 and TRBJ2-5, is EAEVAQSPRYKITEKSQAVAFWCDPISGHATLYWYRQILGQGPELLVQFQDESVVDDSQLPKDRFSAERLKGVDSTLKIQPAELGDSAMYLCASSSSPDRVGTQYFGPGTRLLVL.